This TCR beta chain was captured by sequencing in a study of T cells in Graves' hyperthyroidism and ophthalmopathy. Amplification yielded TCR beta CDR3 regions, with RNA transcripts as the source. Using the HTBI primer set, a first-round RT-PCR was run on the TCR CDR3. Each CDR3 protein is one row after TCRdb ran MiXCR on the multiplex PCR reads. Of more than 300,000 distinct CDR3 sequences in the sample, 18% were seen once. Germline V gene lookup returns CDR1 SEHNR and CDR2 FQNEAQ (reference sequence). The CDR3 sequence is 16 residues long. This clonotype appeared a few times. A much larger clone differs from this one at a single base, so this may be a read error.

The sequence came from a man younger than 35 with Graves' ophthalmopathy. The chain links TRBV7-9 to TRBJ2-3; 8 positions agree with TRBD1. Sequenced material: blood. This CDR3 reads CASSLVPRGQTDAQYF. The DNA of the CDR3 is TGTGCCAGCAGCTTAGTCCCCAGGGGGCAAACAGATGCGCAGTATTTT.